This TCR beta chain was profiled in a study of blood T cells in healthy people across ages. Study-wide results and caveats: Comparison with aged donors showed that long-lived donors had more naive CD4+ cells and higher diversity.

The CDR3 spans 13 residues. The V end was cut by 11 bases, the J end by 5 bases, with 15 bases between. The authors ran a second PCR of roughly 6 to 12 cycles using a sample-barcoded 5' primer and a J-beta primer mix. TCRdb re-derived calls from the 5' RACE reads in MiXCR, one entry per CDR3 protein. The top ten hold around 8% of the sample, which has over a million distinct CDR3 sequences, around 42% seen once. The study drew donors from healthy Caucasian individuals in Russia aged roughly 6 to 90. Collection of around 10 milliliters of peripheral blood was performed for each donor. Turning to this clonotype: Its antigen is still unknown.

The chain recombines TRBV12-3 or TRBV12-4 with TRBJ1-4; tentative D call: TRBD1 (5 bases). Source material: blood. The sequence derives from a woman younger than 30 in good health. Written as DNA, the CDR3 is TGTGCCGGCACCCCGGGGCTGAATGAAAAACTGTTTTTT. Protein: CAGTPGLNEKLFF.